This T cell receptor beta chain derives from a study of blood T cell repertoires in COVID-19. Turning to the study itself: Sites across the United States, Italy and Spain contributed samples from acute and convalescent COVID-19.

The method was immunoSEQ multiplex PCR; TCRdb's version includes in-frame clones alone and lacks a portion of them. This sample has about 34,000 clones, with approximately 82% found just once. CDR1 and CDR2 from the germline V gene are SQVTM and ANQGSEA. The CDR3 is 13 residues long. Trimming shortened V by 7 bases and J by 0 bases, and 10 bases separated the two germline ends. This sequence was found in a man older than 75 with active or convalescent COVID-19. The specimen was peripheral blood. The rearrangement links TRBV29-1 to TRBJ1-5, with a weak D call TRBD1 (6 bases). CDR3 loop: CSAGEDSNQPQHF. The CDR3 bases are TGCAGCGCAGGGGAGGATAGCAATCAGCCCCAGCATTTT. Complete variable domain (other parts from reference TRBV29-1 and TRBJ1-5): SAVISQKPSRDICQRGTSLTIQCQVDSQVTMMFWYRQQPGQSLTLIATANQGSEATYESGFVIDKFPISRPNLTFSTLTVSNMSPEDSSIYLCSAGEDSNQPQHFGDGTRLSIL.